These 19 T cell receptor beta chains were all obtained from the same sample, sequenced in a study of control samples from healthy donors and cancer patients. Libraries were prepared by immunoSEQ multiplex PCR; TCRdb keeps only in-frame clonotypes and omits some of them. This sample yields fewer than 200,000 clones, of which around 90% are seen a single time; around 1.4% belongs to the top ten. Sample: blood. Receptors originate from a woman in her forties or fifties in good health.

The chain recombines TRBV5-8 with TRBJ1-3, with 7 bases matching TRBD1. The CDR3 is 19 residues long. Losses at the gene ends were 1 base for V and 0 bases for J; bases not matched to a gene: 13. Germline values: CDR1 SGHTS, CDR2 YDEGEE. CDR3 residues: CASSLFLGTADSSGNTIYF. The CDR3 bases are TGTGCCAGCAGCTTGTTTCTCGGGACAGCCGATAGCTCTGGAAACACCATATATTTT.

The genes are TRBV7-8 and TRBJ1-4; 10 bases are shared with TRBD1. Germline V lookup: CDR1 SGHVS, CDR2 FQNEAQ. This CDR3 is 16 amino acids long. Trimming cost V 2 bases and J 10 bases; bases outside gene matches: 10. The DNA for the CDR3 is TGTGCCAGCAGCTTATATGTGACAGGGGGCTCGGGAAAACTGTTTTTT. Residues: CASSLYVTGGSGKLFF.

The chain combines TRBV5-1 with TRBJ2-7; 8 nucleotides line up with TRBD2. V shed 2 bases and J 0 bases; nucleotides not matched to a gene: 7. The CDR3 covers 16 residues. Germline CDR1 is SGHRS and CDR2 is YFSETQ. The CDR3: CASSFGREADSYEQYF. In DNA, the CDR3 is TGCGCCAGCAGCTTCGGGAGGGAGGCGGACTCCTACGAGCAGTACTTC.

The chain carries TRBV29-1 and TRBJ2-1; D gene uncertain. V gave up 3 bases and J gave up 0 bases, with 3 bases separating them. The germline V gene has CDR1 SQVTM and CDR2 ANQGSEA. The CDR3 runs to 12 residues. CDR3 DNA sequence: TGCAGCGTTGACAGCTCCTACAATGAGCAGTTCTTC. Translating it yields CSVDSSYNEQFF.

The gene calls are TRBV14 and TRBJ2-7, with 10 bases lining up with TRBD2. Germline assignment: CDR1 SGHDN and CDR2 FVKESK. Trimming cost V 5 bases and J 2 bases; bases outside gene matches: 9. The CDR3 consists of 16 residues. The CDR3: CASSGPGLANTYEQYF. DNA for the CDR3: TGTGCCAGCAGCGGACCGGGACTAGCGAATACCTACGAGCAGTACTTC.

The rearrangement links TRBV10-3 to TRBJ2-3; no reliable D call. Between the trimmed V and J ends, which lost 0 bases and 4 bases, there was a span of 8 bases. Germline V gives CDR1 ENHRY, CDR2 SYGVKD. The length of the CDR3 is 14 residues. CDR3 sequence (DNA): TGTGCCATCAGTGAGTCGAGTATGGCAGATACGCAGTATTTT. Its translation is CAISESSMADTQYF.

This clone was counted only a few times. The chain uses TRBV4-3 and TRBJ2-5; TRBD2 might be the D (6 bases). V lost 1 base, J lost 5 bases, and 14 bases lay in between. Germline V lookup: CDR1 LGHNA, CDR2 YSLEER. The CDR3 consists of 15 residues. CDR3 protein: CASSQGDGSRETQYF. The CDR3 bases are TGCGCCAGCAGCCAAGGCGACGGGAGTAGGGAGACCCAGTACTTC.

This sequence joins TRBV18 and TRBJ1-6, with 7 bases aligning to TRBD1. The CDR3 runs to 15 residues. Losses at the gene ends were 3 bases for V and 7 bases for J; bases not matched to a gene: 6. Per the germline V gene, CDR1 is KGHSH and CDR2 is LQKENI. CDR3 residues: CASSPQGTANSPLHF. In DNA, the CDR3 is TGTGCCAGCTCACCCCAAGGGACAGCGAATTCACCCCTCCACTTT.

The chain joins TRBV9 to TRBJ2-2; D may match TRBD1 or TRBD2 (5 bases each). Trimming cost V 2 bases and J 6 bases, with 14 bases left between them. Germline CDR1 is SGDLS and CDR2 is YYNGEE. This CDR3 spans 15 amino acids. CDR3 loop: CASSVSGTAAGELFF. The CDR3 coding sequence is TGTGCCAGCAGCGTTTCCGGGACCGCAGCCGGGGAGCTGTTTTTT.

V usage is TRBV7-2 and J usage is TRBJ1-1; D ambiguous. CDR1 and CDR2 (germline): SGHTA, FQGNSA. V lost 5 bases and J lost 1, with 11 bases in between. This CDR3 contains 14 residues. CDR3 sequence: CASSQGAANTEAFF. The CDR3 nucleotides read TGTGCCAGCAGCCAAGGAGCCGCGAACACTGAAGCTTTCTTT.

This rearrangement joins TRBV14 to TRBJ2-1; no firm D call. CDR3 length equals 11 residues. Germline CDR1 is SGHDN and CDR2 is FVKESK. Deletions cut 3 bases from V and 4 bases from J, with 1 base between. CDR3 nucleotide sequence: TGTGCCAGCAGCCAGTACAATGAGCAGTTCTTC. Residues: CASSQYNEQFF.

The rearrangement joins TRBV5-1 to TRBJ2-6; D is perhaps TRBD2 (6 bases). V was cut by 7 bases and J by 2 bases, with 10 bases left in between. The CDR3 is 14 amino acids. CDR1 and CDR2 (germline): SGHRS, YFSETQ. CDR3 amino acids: CASDPGAGANVLTF. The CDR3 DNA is TGCGCCAGCGACCCGGGGGCTGGGGCCAACGTCCTGACTTTC.

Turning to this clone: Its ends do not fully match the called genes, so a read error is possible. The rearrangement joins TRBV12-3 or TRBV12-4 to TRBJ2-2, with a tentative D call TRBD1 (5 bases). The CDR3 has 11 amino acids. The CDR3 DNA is TGTGCCAGCAGTCCTACTGGGGCGCTGTTTTTT. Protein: CASSPTGALFF.

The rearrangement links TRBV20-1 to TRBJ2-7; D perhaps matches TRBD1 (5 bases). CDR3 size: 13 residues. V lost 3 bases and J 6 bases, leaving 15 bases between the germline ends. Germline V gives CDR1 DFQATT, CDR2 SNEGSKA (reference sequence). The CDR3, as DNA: TGCAGTGCTAGTCGCTTCCAGGGTACCGAGCAGTACTTC. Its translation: CSASRFQGTEQYF.

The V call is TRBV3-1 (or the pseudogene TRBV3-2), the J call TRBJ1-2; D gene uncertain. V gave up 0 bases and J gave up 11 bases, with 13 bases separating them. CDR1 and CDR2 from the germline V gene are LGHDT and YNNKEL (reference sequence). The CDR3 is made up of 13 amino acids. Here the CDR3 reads CASSQDTSSRYTF. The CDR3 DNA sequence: TGTGCCAGCAGCCAAGATACCTCCTCGAGATACACCTTC.

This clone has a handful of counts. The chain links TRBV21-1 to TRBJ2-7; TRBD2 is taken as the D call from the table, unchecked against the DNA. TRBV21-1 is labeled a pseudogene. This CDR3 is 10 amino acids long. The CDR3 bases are TGTGCCAGCCTCCCCGGGGAGCAGTACTTC. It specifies CASLPGEQYF.

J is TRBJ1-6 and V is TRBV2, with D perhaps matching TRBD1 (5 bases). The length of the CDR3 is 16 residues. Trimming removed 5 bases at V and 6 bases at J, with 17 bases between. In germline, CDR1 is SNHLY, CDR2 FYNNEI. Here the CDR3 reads CASSSDQGASNSPLHF. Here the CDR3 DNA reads TGTGCCAGCAGTTCGGATCAGGGTGCGTCTAATTCACCCCTCCACTTT.

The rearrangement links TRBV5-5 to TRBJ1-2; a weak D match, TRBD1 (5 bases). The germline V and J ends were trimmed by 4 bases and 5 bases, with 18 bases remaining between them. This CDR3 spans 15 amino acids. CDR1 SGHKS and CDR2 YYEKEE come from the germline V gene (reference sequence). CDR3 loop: CASSGPGRTLYGYTF. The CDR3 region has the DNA TGTGCCAGCAGCGGCCCGGGACGGACATTGTATGGCTACACCTTC.

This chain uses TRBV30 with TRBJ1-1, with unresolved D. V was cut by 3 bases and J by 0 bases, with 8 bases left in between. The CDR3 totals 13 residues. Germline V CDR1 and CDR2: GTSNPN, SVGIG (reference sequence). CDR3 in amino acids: CAWRYGLNTEAFF. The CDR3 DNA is TGTGCCTGGAGGTATGGGTTGAACACTGAAGCTTTCTTT.